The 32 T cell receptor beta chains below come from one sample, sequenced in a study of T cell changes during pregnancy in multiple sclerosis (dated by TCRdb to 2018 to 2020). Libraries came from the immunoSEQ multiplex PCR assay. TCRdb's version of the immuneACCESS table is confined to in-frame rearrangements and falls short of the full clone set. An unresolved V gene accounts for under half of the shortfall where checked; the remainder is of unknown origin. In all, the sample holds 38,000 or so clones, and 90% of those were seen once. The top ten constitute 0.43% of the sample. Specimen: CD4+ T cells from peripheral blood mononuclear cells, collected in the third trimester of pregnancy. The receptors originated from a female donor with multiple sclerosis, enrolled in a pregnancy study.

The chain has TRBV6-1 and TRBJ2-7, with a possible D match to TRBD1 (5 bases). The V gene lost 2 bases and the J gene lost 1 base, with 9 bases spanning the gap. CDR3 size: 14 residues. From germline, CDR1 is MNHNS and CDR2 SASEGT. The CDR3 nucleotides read TGTGCCAGCAGTGAACAGGGATGGTCCTACGAGCAGTACTTC. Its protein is CASSEQGWSYEQYF.

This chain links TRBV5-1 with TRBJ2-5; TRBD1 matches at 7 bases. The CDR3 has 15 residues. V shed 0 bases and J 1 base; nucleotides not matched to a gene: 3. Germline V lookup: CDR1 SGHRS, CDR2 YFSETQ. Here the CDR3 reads CASSLGDRLQETQYF. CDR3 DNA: TGCGCCAGCAGCTTGGGGGACAGACTCCAAGAGACCCAGTACTTC.

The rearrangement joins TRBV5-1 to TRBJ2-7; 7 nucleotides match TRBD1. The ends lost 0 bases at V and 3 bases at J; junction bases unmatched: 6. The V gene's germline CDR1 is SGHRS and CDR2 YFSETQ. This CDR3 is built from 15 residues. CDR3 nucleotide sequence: TGCGCCAGCAGCTTGGGGGTGGGACAGATCTACGAGCAGTACTTC. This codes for CASSLGVGQIYEQYF.

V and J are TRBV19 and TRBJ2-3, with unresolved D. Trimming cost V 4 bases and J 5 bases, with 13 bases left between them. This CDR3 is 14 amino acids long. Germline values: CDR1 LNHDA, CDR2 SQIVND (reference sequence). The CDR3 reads CASSRAGSKDTQYF. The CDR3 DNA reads TGTGCCAGTAGTAGGGCAGGTTCCAAAGATACGCAGTATTTT.

CDR3 sequence reads: CASRKGTSGTYNEQFF. The DNA for the CDR3 is TGCGCCAGCAGAAAAGGGACTAGCGGGACCTACAATGAGCAGTTCTTC. The chain joins TRBV5-1 to TRBJ2-1, with 13 nucleotides matching TRBD2. The junction had 4 bases not matched to a gene; V was cut back by 5 bases and J by 2 bases. The germline V gene has CDR1 SGHRS and CDR2 YFSETQ. The CDR3 contains 16 residues.

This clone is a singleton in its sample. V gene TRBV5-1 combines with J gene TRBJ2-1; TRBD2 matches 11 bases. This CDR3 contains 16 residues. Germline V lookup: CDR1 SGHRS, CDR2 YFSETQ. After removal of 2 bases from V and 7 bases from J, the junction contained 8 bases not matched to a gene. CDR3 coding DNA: TGCGCCAGCAGCTTCCGGGGGGGGACTAGCGGTAATGAGCAGTTCTTC. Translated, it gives CASSFRGGTSGNEQFF.

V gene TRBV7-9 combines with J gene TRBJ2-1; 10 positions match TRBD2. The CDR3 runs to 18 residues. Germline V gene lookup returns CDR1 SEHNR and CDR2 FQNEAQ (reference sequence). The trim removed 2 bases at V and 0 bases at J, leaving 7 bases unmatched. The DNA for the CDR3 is TGTGCCAGCAGCTTAACGGGACTAGCGCATAGCTCCTACAATGAGCAGTTCTTC. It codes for CASSLTGLAHSSYNEQFF. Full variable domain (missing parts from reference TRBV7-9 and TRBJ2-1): DTGVSQNPRHKITKRGQNVTFRCDPISEHNRLYWYRQTLGQGPEFLTYFQNEAQLEKSRLLSDRFSAERPKGSFSTLEIQRTEQGDSAMYLCASSLTGLAHSSYNEQFFGPGTRLTVL.

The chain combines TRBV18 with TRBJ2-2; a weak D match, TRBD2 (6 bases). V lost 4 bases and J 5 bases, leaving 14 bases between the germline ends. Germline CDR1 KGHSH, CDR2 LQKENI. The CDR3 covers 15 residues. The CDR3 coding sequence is TGTGCCAGCTCACGTTCGGGAGTTGGGACCGGGGAGCTGTTTTTT. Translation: CASSRSGVGTGELFF.

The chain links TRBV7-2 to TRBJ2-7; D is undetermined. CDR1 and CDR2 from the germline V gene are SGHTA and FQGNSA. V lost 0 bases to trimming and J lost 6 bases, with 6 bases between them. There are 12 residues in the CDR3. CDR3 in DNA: TGTGCCAGCAGCTTAGCGCCGGGCGAGCAGTACTTC. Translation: CASSLAPGEQYF.

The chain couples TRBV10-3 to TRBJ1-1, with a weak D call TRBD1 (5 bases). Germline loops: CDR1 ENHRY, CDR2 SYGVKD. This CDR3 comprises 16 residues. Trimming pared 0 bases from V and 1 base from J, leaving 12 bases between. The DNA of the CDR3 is TGTGCCATCAGTGAGTCTCTTGGCAGGGAGAACACTGAAGCTTTCTTT. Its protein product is CAISESLGRENTEAFF.

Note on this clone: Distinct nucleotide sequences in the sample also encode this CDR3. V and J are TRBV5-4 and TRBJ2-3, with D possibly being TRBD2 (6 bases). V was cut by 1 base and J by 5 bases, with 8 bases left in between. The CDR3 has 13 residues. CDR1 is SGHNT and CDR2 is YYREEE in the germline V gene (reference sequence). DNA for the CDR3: TGTGCCAGCAGCTTGAGGGGAGGAGATACGCAGTATTTT. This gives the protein CASSLRGGDTQYF. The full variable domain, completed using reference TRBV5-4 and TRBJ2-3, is ETGVTQSPTHLIKTRGQQVTLRCSSQSGHNTVSWYQQALGQGPQFIFQYYREEENGRGNFPPRFSGLQFPNYSSELNVNALELDDSALYLCASSLRGGDTQYFGPGTRLTVL.

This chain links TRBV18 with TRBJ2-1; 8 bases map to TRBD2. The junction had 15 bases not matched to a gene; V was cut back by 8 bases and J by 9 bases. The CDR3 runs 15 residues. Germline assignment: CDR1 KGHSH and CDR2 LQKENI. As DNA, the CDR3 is TGTGCCAGCCACCTTTCCGGGAGGGGAATGTTTGAGCAGTTCTTC. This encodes CASHLSGRGMFEQFF.

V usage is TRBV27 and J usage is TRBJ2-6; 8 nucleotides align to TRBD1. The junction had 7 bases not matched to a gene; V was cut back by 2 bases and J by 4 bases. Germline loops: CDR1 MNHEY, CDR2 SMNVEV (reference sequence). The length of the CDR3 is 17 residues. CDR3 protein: CASSLAWTGFGANVLTF. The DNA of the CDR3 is TGTGCCAGCAGTTTAGCGTGGACAGGGTTCGGGGCCAACGTCCTGACTTTC.

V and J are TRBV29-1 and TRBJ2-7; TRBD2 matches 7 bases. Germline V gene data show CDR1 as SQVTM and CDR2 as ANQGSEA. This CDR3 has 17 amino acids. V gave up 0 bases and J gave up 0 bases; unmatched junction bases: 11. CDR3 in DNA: TGCAGCGTTGAAGATCGACCCGGCGGCGGGAGCTCCTACGAGCAGTACTTC. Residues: CSVEDRPGGGSSYEQYF.

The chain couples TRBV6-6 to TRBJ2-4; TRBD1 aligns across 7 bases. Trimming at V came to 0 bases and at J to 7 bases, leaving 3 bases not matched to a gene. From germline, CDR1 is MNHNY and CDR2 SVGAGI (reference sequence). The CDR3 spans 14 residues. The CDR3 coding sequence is TGTGCCAGCAGTTACTCTGACAGGGCGAACATTCAGTACTTC. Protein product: CASSYSDRANIQYF.

CDR3 sequence reads: CSVLDRAGNEKLFF. Written as DNA, the CDR3 is TGCAGCGTGCTCGACAGGGCCGGGAATGAAAAACTGTTTTTT. This chain links TRBV29-1 with TRBJ1-4; TRBD1 agrees at 7 bases. The germline V gene encodes CDR1 SQVTM and CDR2 ANQGSEA. The V segment lost 6 bases and the J segment 5 bases; nucleotides outside the gene matches: 9. This CDR3 region has 14 residues.

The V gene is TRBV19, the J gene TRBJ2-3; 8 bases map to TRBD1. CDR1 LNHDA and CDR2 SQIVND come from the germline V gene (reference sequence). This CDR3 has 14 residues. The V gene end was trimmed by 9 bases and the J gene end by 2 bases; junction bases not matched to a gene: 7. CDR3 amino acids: CASGQGVDTDTQYF. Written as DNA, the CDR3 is TGTGCCAGCGGACAGGGAGTTGACACAGATACGCAGTATTTT.

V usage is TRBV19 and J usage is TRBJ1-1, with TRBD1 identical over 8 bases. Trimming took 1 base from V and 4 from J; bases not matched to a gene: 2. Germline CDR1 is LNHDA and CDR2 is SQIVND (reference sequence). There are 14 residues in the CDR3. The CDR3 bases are TGTGCCAGTAGTATAGGGACAGGGACCACTGAAGCTTTCTTT. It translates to CASSIGTGTTEAFF.

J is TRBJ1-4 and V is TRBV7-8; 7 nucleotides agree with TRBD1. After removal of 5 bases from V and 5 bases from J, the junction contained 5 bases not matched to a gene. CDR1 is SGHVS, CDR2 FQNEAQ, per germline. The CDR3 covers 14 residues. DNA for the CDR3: TGTGCCAGCAGCCAACAGGGGTGGAATGAAAAACTGTTTTTT. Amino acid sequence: CASSQQGWNEKLFF.

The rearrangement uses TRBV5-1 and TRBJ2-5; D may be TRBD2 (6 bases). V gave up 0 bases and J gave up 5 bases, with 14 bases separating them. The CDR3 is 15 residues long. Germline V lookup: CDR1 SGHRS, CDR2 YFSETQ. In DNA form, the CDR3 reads TGCGCCAGCAGCTTGGGTGCGCTGAGCGGGGAGACCCAGTACTTC. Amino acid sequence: CASSLGALSGETQYF.

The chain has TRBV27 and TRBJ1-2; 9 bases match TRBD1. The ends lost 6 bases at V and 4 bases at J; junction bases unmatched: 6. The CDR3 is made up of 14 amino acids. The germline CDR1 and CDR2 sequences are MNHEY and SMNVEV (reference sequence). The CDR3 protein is CASSGQGRVYGYTF. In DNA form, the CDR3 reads TGTGCCAGCAGCGGACAGGGGCGAGTCTATGGCTACACCTTC.

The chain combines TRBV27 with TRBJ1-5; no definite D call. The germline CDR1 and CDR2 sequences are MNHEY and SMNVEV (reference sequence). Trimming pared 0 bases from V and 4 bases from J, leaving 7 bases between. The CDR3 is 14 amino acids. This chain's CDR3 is CASSLSVENQPQHF. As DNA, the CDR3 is TGTGCCAGCAGTTTATCGGTGGAGAATCAGCCCCAGCATTTT.

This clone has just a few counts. CDR3 coding DNA: TGTGCCAGCAGCTGGGGACAAAACACTGAAGCTTTCTTT. Protein sequence: CASSWGQNTEAFF. This chain links TRBV5-4 with TRBJ1-1, with D perhaps TRBD1 (6 bases). This CDR3 region has 13 residues. V lost 3 bases and J 2 bases, leaving 8 bases between the germline ends. Germline lookup yields CDR1 SGHNT and CDR2 YYREEE (reference sequence).

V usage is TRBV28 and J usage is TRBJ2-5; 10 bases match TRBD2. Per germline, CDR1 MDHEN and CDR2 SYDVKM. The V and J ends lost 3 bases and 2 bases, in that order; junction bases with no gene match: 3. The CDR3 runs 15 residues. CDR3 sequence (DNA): TGTGCCAGCAGTTTCAGTAGCGGGGGGCAAGAGACCCAGTACTTC. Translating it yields CASSFSSGGQETQYF. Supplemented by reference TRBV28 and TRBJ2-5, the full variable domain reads DVKVTQSSRYLVKRTGEKVFLECVQDMDHENMFWYRQDPGLGLRLIYFSYDVKMKEKGDIPEGYSVSREKKERFSLILESASTNQTSMYLCASSFSSGGQETQYFGPGTRLLVL.

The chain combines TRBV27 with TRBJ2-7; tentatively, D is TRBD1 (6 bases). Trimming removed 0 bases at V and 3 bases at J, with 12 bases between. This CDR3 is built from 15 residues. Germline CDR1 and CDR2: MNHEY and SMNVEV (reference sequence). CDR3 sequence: CASSLSTGTFYEQYF. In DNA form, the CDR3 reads TGTGCCAGCAGTTTATCGACAGGTACTTTCTACGAGCAGTACTTC.

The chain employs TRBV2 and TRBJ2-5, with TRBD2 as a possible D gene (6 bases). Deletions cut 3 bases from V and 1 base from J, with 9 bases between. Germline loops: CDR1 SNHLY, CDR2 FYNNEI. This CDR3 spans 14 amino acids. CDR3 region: CASSEGEVQETQYF. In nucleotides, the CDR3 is TGTGCCAGCAGTGAGGGGGAGGTCCAAGAGACCCAGTACTTC.

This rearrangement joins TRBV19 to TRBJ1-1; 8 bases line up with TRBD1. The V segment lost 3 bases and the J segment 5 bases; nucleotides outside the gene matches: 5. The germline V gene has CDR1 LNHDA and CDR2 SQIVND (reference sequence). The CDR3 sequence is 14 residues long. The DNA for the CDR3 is TGTGCCAGTAGTATTCAGGGGGCGAAGACTGAAGCTTTCTTT. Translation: CASSIQGAKTEAFF.

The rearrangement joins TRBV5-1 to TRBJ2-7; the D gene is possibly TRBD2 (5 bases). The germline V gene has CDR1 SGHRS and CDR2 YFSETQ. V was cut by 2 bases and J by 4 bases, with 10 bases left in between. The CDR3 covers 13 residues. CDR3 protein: CASSFEGIYEQYF. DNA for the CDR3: TGCGCCAGCAGCTTTGAGGGAATTTACGAGCAGTACTTC.

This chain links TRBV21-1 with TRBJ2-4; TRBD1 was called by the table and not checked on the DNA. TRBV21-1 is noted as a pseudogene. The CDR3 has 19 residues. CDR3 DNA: TGTGCCAGCAGCAACCGGGACAGGGATTTAGGTCAGGCCAAAAACATTCAGTACTTC. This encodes CASSNRDRDLGQAKNIQYF.

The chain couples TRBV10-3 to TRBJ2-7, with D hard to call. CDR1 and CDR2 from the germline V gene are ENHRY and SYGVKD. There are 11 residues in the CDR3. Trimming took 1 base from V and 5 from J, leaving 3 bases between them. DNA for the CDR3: TGTGCCATCAGTGAGTTCAACGAGCAGTACTTC. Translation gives CAISEFNEQYF.

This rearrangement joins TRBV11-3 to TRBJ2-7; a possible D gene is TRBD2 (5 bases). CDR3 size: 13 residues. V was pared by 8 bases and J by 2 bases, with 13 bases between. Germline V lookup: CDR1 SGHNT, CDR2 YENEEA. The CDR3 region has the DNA TGTGCCAGCGGAGGTGCGGGCCCCTACGAGCAGTACTTC. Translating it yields CASGGAGPYEQYF.

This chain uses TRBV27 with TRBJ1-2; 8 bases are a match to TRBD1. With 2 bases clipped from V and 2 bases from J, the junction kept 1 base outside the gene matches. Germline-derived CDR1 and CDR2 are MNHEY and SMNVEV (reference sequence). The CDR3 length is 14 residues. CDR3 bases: TGTGCCAGCAGTTTACAGGGGGCGAACTATGGCTACACCTTC. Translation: CASSLQGANYGYTF.